The 10 T cell receptor beta chains presented below share a single source sample, sequenced in a study of blood T cell repertoires in COVID-19 (TCRdb year 2020). The library relied on the immunoSEQ multiplex PCR assay. TCRdb took over this immuneACCESS table, retaining in-frame rearrangements with V and J assigned. Such tables are incomplete; in checked studies, under half of the missing clones stem from an unresolved V gene, and the remainder is unexplained. The sample profile shows 70,000 or so clones; about 85% of them were found once. The ten largest make up approximately 4.1% of the sample. The sample taken for sequencing was peripheral blood. These receptors were taken from a man between 70 and 80 years old with active COVID-19.

This clone appeared once. V usage is TRBV27 and J usage is TRBJ2-1; possible D gene TRBD2, 6 bases. Germline CDR1 is MNHEY and CDR2 is SMNVEV (reference sequence). Trimming stripped 2 bases from V and 15 bases from J, with 17 bases between. The CDR3 is made up of 13 amino acids. CDR3 DNA sequence: TGTGCCAGCAGTTTACCAGGGCCTAGCGAACGGTTCTTC. Translation: CASSLPGPSERFF.

The J gene is TRBJ2-7, the V gene TRBV10-2; 7 bases align to TRBD1. Germline V gene data show CDR1 as WSHSY and CDR2 as SAAADI. V lost 3 bases, J lost 10 bases, and 6 bases stayed unmatched. The length of the CDR3 is 12 residues. CDR3 coding DNA: TGCGCCAGCAGTGAACAGGGGAACCCTCAGTACTTC. This encodes CASSEQGNPQYF.

The V call is TRBV5-8, the J call TRBJ1-6; D ambiguous. Trimming pared 4 bases from V and 8 bases from J, leaving 10 bases between. Germline CDR1 SGHTS, CDR2 YDEGEE. The CDR3 is 13 residues long. The CDR3 bases are TGTGCCAGCAGCCGGAGGACGGATTCACCCCTCCACTTT. Translating it yields CASSRRTDSPLHF.

The V gene is TRBV2, the J gene TRBJ2-7; D perhaps matches TRBD2 (5 bases). V lost 9 bases to trimming and J lost 2 bases, with 14 bases between them. The CDR3 is made up of 13 amino acids. Germline lookup yields CDR1 SNHLY and CDR2 FYNNEI. The CDR3 loop is CASEGDKTYEQYF. The CDR3 DNA follows: TGTGCCAGTGAGGGAGACAAGACCTACGAGCAGTACTTC.

The chain joins TRBV7-9 to TRBJ1-2; weak D call: TRBD1 (6 bases). The ends were cut back, 0 bases at V and 8 bases at J, with 13 bases in the middle. This CDR3 contains 14 residues. Germline V CDR1 and CDR2: SEHNR, FQNEAQ (reference sequence). CDR3 nucleotides: TGTGCCAGCAGCTTAGCTCCCCCTCAGGGGGGCTACACCTTC. Encoded protein: CASSLAPPQGGYTF.

The chain employs TRBV6-2 or TRBV6-3 and TRBJ2-2; weak D call: TRBD1 (5 bases). Germline loops: CDR1 MNHEY, CDR2 SVGEGT. Trimming shortened V by 6 bases and J by 3 bases, and 14 bases separated the two germline ends. The CDR3 extends over 15 amino acids. CDR3 amino acids: CASSPTGSHTGELFF. CDR3 nucleotides: TGTGCCAGCAGCCCCACAGGATCTCACACCGGGGAGCTGTTTTTT.

This clone came up a few times. V is TRBV24-1 and J is TRBJ1-2; possible D gene TRBD1, 6 bases. Trimming left V 7 bases short and J 9 bases short, with 17 bases between. The CDR3 totals 13 residues. Germline V gives CDR1 KGHDR, CDR2 SFDVKD. CDR3 residues: CATRRGGESRYTF. In nucleotides, the CDR3 is TGTGCCACCAGGAGAGGGGGGGAATCCCGCTACACCTTC.

The chain joins TRBV27 to TRBJ1-2; TRBD1 aligns across 10 bases. Unmatched junction bases numbered 9, after V lost 4 bases and J lost 10 bases. The germline gives CDR1 MNHEY, CDR2 SMNVEV (reference sequence). The CDR3 length is 14 residues. The DNA for the CDR3 is TGTGCCAGCAGTTCCCGGGGACAGGGGAACCCCTACACCTTC. Protein: CASSSRGQGNPYTF.

V is TRBV6-6 and J is TRBJ1-2; 7 nucleotides align to TRBD1. V was pared by 2 bases and J by 0 bases, with 6 bases of the junction left unmatched. This CDR3 region has 16 residues. The germline V gene has CDR1 MNHNY and CDR2 SVGAGI (reference sequence). In nucleotides, the CDR3 is TGTGCCAGCAGTTACGCGGCAGGGGGAGCTAACTATGGCTACACCTTC. This encodes CASSYAAGGANYGYTF.

The chain joins TRBV2 to TRBJ2-7; 7 bases line up with TRBD2. Looked up from germline, CDR1 is SNHLY and CDR2 is FYNNEI. The trim removed 3 bases at V and 4 bases at J, leaving 6 bases unmatched. The CDR3 runs 14 residues. The chain's CDR3 is CASSETRGGYEQYF. CDR3 coding DNA: TGTGCCAGCAGTGAGACTCGGGGAGGGTACGAGCAGTACTTC.